Each of the 2 T cell receptor beta chains below was sequenced from the same sample in a study of siplizumab effects on memory and regulatory T cells (dated 2019 in TCRdb). The library was obtained by the immunoSEQ multiplex PCR assay. TCRdb carries this immuneACCESS record with in-frame sequences only. Its versions omit some clonotypes, under half of them owing to an unresolved V gene in the studies checked, with the rest unexplained. This sample holds about 120,000 clones; roughly 94% were observed only once. Approximately 1.8% of the sample goes to the ten largest clones. Input material: non-Treg CD4+ T cells sorted from blood. Read against the paper, the sample's cell subset or site label means: FACS-sorted unstimulated CD4+ non-regulatory T cells. The receptor source for this set is a human donor in good health.

This chain uses TRBV6-5 with TRBJ2-5, with no clear D. CDR1 and CDR2 (germline): MNHEY, SVGAGI. The CDR3 length is 13 residues. V lost 10 bases and J 1 base, leaving 13 bases between the germline ends. In DNA, the CDR3 is TGTGCCACATTCCGACGGATCCAAGAGACCCAGTACTTC. As protein: CATFRRIQETQYF.

The J gene is TRBJ1-2, the V gene TRBV10-3; D perhaps matches TRBD1 (5 bases). CDR1 ENHRY and CDR2 SYGVKD come from the germline V gene. V lost 7 bases and J lost 7, with 19 bases in between. The CDR3 covers 14 residues. The CDR3, as DNA: TGTGCCATCAAATCGGACGGGGGACTTAGTGGCTACACCTTC. It translates to CAIKSDGGLSGYTF.